This TCR beta chain is from a study of T cells after posttransplantation cyclophosphamide. Clones were sequenced by immunoSEQ multiplex PCR, and TCRdb holds only the in-frame ones, with some missing. This sample carries 20,000 to 30,000 clones, none of them present only once. This clone was observed at least ten times. Germline CDR1 reads SGHTA; CDR2 reads FQGTGA. V dropped 5 bases and J dropped 1 base, with 2 bases sitting between them. The CDR3 spans 12 residues. Sequencing used PBMCs. This sequence joins TRBV7-3 and TRBJ2-2; no clear D gene. The clonotype comes from a woman aged 45-60 years in good health, CMV-negative, and a related stem cell transplant donor. CDR3 nucleotide sequence: TGTGCCAGCAGCCTGAACACCGGGGAGCTGTTTTTT. It is translated as CASSLNTGELFF.